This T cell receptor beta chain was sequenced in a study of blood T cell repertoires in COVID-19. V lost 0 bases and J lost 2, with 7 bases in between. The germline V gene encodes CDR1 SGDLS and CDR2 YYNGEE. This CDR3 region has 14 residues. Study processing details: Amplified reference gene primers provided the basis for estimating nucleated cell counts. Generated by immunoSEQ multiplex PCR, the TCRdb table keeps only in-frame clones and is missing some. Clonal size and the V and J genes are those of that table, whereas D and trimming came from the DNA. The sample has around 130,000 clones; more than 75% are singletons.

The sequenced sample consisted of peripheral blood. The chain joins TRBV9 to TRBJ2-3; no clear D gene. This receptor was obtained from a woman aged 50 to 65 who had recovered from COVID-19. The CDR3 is CASSVAANTDTQYF. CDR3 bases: TGTGCCAGCAGCGTAGCAGCGAACACAGATACGCAGTATTTT.